Below are 28 T cell receptor beta chains sequenced from a single sample in a study of blood T cell repertoires in COVID-19. Sequenced by immunoSEQ multiplex PCR; TCRdb stores in-frame clones only, minus some. Here the sample spans about 260,000 clones, about 85% being singletons. Sequencing was performed on peripheral blood. All receptors derive from a man aged 55 to 70 with acute or convalescent COVID-19.

The rearrangement links TRBV5-8 to TRBJ2-1; 10 bases align to TRBD1. The V segment lost 4 bases and the J segment 15 bases; nucleotides outside the gene matches: 7. CDR1 is SGHTS, CDR2 YDEGEE, per germline. The CDR3 length is 12 residues. This CDR3 is CASSLGQGRGFF. CDR3 sequence (DNA): TGTGCCAGCAGCCTGGGACAGGGGCGAGGGTTCTTC.

This clone was observed a single time. V usage is TRBV7-9 and J usage is TRBJ1-1; 9 bases are shared with TRBD1. This CDR3 has 14 amino acids. CDR1 is SEHNR and CDR2 is FQNEAQ in the germline V gene (reference sequence). J gave up 5 bases and V 4 bases, and 5 bases lay outside the gene matches. This chain's CDR3 is CASSSQGAGTEAFF. Written as DNA, the CDR3 is TGTGCCAGCAGCTCACAGGGGGCGGGGACTGAAGCTTTCTTT.

This chain connects TRBV18 to TRBJ2-2; no definite D call. The germline V gene encodes CDR1 KGHSH and CDR2 LQKENI. There are 12 residues in the CDR3. V dropped 3 bases and J dropped 6 bases, with 5 bases sitting between them. Here the CDR3 DNA reads TGTGCCAGCTCACCCCTTTCCGGGGAGCTGTTTTTT. This gives the protein CASSPLSGELFF.

In this sample, this clone turned up once. This chain uses TRBV20-1 with TRBJ2-7; D is perhaps TRBD2 (5 bases). Germline V gives CDR1 DFQATT, CDR2 SNEGSKA (reference sequence). This CDR3 contains 11 residues. Between the trimmed V and J ends, which lost 6 bases and 4 bases, there was a span of 10 bases. The CDR3 loop is CSARVKYEQYF. The CDR3 DNA reads TGCAGTGCGCGGGTTAAGTACGAGCAGTACTTC.

This rearrangement joins TRBV11-2 to TRBJ2-3; tentatively, D is TRBD2 (5 bases). CDR3 length: 15 amino acids. The germline CDR1 and CDR2 sequences are SGHAT and FQNNGV. The V end was cut by 1 base, the J end by 3 bases, with 11 bases between. The CDR3 sequence is CASSLGTRRTDTQYF. The CDR3 bases are TGTGCCAGCAGCTTAGGTACTAGGAGGACAGATACGCAGTATTTT.

This rearrangement joins TRBV5-4 to TRBJ1-5, with D possibly TRBD1 on 5 matching bases. V was pared by 3 bases and J by 4 bases, with 17 bases between. The CDR3 has 16 residues. Germline V CDR1 and CDR2: SGHNT, YYREEE (reference sequence). Here the CDR3 reads CASSSGGGGINQPQHF. CDR3 in DNA: TGTGCCAGCAGCTCCGGGGGGGGAGGAATTAATCAGCCCCAGCATTTT.

The V and J genes are TRBV6-5 and TRBJ1-3, with no clear D. CDR1 is MNHEY, CDR2 SVGAGI, per germline. Trimming cost V 5 bases and J 9 bases, with 11 bases left between them. The CDR3 runs to 12 residues. The CDR3 reads CASSPESGTIYF. Written as DNA, the CDR3 is TGTGCCAGCAGTCCGGAGAGTGGCACCATATATTTT.

The genes are TRBV7-9 and TRBJ2-1; 7 nucleotides agree with TRBD1. Germline assignment: CDR1 SEHNR and CDR2 FQNEAQ (reference sequence). The J segment lost 12 bases and the V segment lost 3 bases, leaving 11 bases of the junction unmatched. This CDR3 has 14 residues. The CDR3 sequence is CASSLGTTRQGQFF. In nucleotides, the CDR3 is TGTGCCAGCAGCTTGGGGACCACCCGACAGGGGCAGTTCTTC.

This clone was recorded only once. The genes are TRBV7-8 and TRBJ2-5; D is perhaps TRBD1 (5 bases). CDR1 SGHVS and CDR2 FQNEAQ come from the germline V gene. The ends were cut back, 5 bases at V and 7 bases at J, with 11 bases in the middle. This CDR3 contains 12 residues. The DNA of the CDR3 is TGTGCCAGCAGCGCACCGCAGGGGACCCAGTACTTC. Translated: CASSAPQGTQYF.

V is TRBV27 and J is TRBJ2-7; D remains unclear. Germline V gene lookup returns CDR1 MNHEY and CDR2 SMNVEV (reference sequence). CDR3 length: 15 amino acids. V lost 4 bases and J 2 bases, leaving 15 bases between the germline ends. Here the CDR3 reads CASSSIGRIPYEQYF. The CDR3 region has the DNA TGTGCCAGCAGTTCTATCGGCAGGATCCCCTACGAGCAGTACTTC.

The J gene is TRBJ2-3, the V gene TRBV7-6, with TRBD1 identical over 12 bases. Germline V lookup: CDR1 SGHVS, CDR2 FNYEAQ. The V gene end was trimmed by 5 bases and the J gene end by 1 base; junction bases not matched to a gene: 13. This CDR3 is 19 amino acids long. CDR3 region: CASSPRGSGTGGRTDTQYF. In DNA, the CDR3 is TGTGCCAGCAGCCCTCGTGGATCCGGGACAGGGGGCCGCACAGATACGCAGTATTTT.

The chain recombines TRBV2 with TRBJ2-1; TRBD1 aligns across 8 bases. The germline gives CDR1 SNHLY, CDR2 FYNNEI. Trimming removed 7 bases from V and 2 bases from J; junction bases left unmatched: 1. There are 13 residues in the CDR3. CDR3: CASKGQAYNEQFF. CDR3 sequence (DNA): TGTGCCAGCAAGGGACAGGCCTACAATGAGCAGTTCTTC.

The CDR3 loop reads CASSPGLLGYTF. The CDR3 DNA follows: TGTGCCAGCAGCCCGGGACTTTTGGGCTACACCTTC. The chain employs TRBV28 and TRBJ1-2, with D possibly TRBD1 on 5 matching bases. The V gene's germline CDR1 is MDHEN and CDR2 SYDVKM. V shed 6 bases and J shed 8 bases, with 13 bases lying between them. The CDR3 is made up of 12 amino acids.

The chain couples TRBV27 to TRBJ1-4; TRBD1 is a possible D gene (6 bases). CDR1 is MNHEY and CDR2 is SMNVEV in the germline V gene (reference sequence). Trimming removed 4 bases at V and 6 bases at J, with 15 bases between. The CDR3 spans 15 residues. Written as DNA, the CDR3 is TGTGCCAGCAGTTCCCACAGGGAGACGTATGAAAAACTGTTTTTT. Encoded protein: CASSSHRETYEKLFF.

Only a few counts were recorded for this clone. The chain employs TRBV27 and TRBJ2-1, with 7 bases that match TRBD2. Trimming removed 0 bases from V and 9 bases from J; junction bases left unmatched: 8. The CDR3 runs 15 residues. The germline V gene encodes CDR1 MNHEY and CDR2 SMNVEV (reference sequence). The CDR3 here is CASSLSQRGSGEQFF. In DNA, the CDR3 is TGTGCCAGCAGTTTATCCCAGCGGGGCAGCGGTGAGCAGTTCTTC.

V and J are TRBV21-1 and TRBJ1-5; the table's D gene call, TRBD1, was not cross checked with the DNA. TRBV21-1 is deemed a pseudogene. CDR3 length equals 15 residues. The CDR3 DNA reads as TGTGCCAGCAGCAAAAGGCACAGCTACAATCAGCCCCAGCATTTT. Its translation is CASSKRHSYNQPQHF.

The gene calls are TRBV4-1 and TRBJ1-1; no reliable D call. The CDR3 is made up of 14 amino acids. Germline-derived CDR1 and CDR2 are MGHRA and YSYEKL. V lost 1 base and J lost 0, with 6 bases in between. CDR3 sequence reads: CASSQGALNTEAFF. CDR3 bases: TGCGCCAGCAGCCAAGGGGCGTTGAACACTGAAGCTTTCTTT.

The chain is built from TRBV5-1 and TRBJ2-5; 7 bases match TRBD1. V lost 0 bases, J lost 5 bases, and 4 bases stayed unmatched. Germline lookup yields CDR1 SGHRS and CDR2 YFSETQ. The CDR3 runs to 14 residues. CDR3: CASSLGTGRETQYF. In nucleotides, the CDR3 is TGCGCCAGCAGCTTGGGGACAGGACGGGAGACCCAGTACTTC.

The chain employs TRBV5-1 and TRBJ1-4, with 7 bases matching TRBD1. The junction had 1 base not matched to a gene; V was cut back by 2 bases and J by 3 bases. Germline V gene sequence: CDR1 SGHRS, CDR2 YFSETQ. The CDR3 sequence is 14 residues long. The DNA for the CDR3 is TGCGCCAGCAGCTTTCAGGGGGCTAATGAAAAACTGTTTTTT. It codes for CASSFQGANEKLFF.

This clone has just one count. V gene TRBV6-6 combines with J gene TRBJ1-6; TRBD1 agrees at 7 bases. The CDR3 covers 14 residues. Germline CDR1 MNHNY, CDR2 SVGAGI (reference sequence). Losses at the gene ends were 3 bases for V and 15 bases for J; bases not matched to a gene: 11. In nucleotides, the CDR3 is TGTGCCAGCAGTTATGACAGGGCGGGACGGGGCCTCCACTTT. Translation gives CASSYDRAGRGLHF.

The chain has TRBV7-2 and TRBJ2-1, with D unclear. Between the trimmed V and J ends, which lost 4 bases and 6 bases, there was a span of 13 bases. The CDR3 spans 14 residues. Per germline, CDR1 SGHTA and CDR2 FQGNSA. The CDR3 DNA reads as TGTGCCAGCAGCTCAGCATCTAGGATCAATGAGCAGTTCTTC. This gives the protein CASSSASRINEQFF.

V usage is TRBV19 and J usage is TRBJ1-2, with D tentatively TRBD1 (6 bases). The V gene lost 9 bases and the J gene lost 7 bases, with 30 bases spanning the gap. This CDR3 has 17 residues. Germline CDR1 is LNHDA and CDR2 is SQIVND (reference sequence). CDR3 sequence (DNA): TGTGCCAGCGTCGACGTGGGCGCGGGGGGCAGGCTTGGTGGCTACACCTTC. This gives the protein CASVDVGAGGRLGGYTF.

The chain combines TRBV2 with TRBJ2-3; a weak D match, TRBD2 (5 bases). CDR3 size: 14 residues. Trimming removed 3 bases at V and 1 base at J, with 8 bases between. In germline, CDR1 is SNHLY, CDR2 FYNNEI. CDR3 sequence reads: CASSEGDGTDTQYF. Written as DNA, the CDR3 is TGTGCCAGCAGTGAGGGAGATGGCACAGATACGCAGTATTTT.

This chain links TRBV13 with TRBJ2-1, with D possibly being TRBD2 (6 bases). CDR3 length equals 13 residues. Germline V CDR1 and CDR2: PRHDT, FYEKMQ (reference sequence). V was cut by 4 bases and J by 9 bases, with 13 bases left in between. The CDR3 DNA is TGTGCCAGCAGCTCATTAGCGGAGAGTGAGCAGTTCTTC. Protein sequence: CASSSLAESEQFF.

This clone was counted once. V and J are TRBV19 and TRBJ2-7; 7 bases line up with TRBD1. Germline CDR1 LNHDA, CDR2 SQIVND (reference sequence). There are 14 residues in the CDR3. V gave up 5 bases and J gave up 1 base; unmatched junction bases: 5. The CDR3 spells CASSAPTGSYEQYF. Written as DNA, the CDR3 is TGTGCCAGTAGTGCCCCGACAGGGTCCTACGAGCAGTACTTC.

This chain's CDR3 is CASSWRGSSYEQYF. CDR3 bases: TGTGCCAGCAGTTGGCGGGGGAGCTCCTACGAGCAGTACTTC. The chain recombines TRBV6-6 with TRBJ2-7; TRBD2 matches at 7 bases. CDR3 length equals 14 residues. Germline V gene data show CDR1 as MNHNY and CDR2 as SVGAGI (reference sequence). V was pared by 4 bases and J by 0 bases, with 3 bases of the junction left unmatched.

The rearrangement uses TRBV27 and TRBJ1-5; 8 nucleotides align to TRBD1. The germline CDR1 and CDR2 sequences are MNHEY and SMNVEV (reference sequence). This CDR3 has 17 residues. The J segment lost 1 base and the V segment lost 5 bases, leaving 10 bases of the junction unmatched. As DNA, the CDR3 is TGTGCCAGCAGTCCCTTTGACAGGGGAGCAAGCAATCAGCCCCAGCATTTT. It yields the protein CASSPFDRGASNQPQHF.

The chain combines TRBV9 with TRBJ1-2; 8 nucleotides match TRBD1. The V gene's germline CDR1 is SGDLS and CDR2 YYNGEE. Trimming removed 2 bases from V and 6 bases from J; junction bases left unmatched: 6. The CDR3 is made up of 14 amino acids. This chain's CDR3 is CASSVGTGSDGYTF. The DNA of the CDR3 is TGTGCCAGCAGCGTGGGGACAGGTTCGGATGGCTACACCTTC.